This T cell receptor (beta chain) comes out of a study of T cell repertoires in cytomegalovirus infection. In the study overall: As its CMV epitopes, the study selected recently identified HLA-C-restricted and well-studied HLA-B-restricted targets. TCR beta signatures that were public indicated CMV infection and matching HLA type. Study observations and caveats: Ex vivo, HLA-C-restricted CMV-specific TCR beta clonotypes prevailed over the rest of the response.

A note on this clonotype: Antigen: not known.

TCRdb re-called the reads through MiXCR, storing one row per CDR3 protein. The top ten clones hold approximately 13% of a sample with 830,000 or so distinct CDR3 sequences, about 33% of them seen once. Source: cultured CD8+ T cells from PBMCs, taken from culture after CMV antigen stimulation. The source is a human donor in good health (CMV status not recorded). Some clones in this sample may be carry-over from other donors' samples.

This chain's CDR3 is CASSPSKGAKGTQYF. CDR3 sequence (DNA): TGTGCCAGCAGCCCAAGCAAGGGCGCCAAAGGGACCCAGTACTTC. The gene calls are TRBV9 and TRBJ2-5; D is undetermined. Trimming took off 4 bases at V and 7 bases at J, with 20 bases between the two ends. CDR1 SGDLS and CDR2 YYNGEE come from the germline V gene. The CDR3 contains 15 residues.